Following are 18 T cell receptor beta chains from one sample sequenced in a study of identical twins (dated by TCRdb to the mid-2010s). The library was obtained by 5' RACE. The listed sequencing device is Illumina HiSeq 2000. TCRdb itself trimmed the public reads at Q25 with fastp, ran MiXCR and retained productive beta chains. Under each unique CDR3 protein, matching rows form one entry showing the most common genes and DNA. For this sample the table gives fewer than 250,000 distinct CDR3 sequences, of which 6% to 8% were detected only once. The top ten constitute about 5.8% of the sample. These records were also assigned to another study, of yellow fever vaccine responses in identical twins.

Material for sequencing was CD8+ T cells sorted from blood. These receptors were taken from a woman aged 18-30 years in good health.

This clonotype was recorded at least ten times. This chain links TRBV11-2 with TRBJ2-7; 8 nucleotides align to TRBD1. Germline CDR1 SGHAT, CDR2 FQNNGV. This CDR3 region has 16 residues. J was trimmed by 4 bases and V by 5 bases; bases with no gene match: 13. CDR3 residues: CASSPATKDRAYEQYV. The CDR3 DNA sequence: TGTGCCAGCAGCCCTGCTACTAAGGACAGGGCATACGAGCAGTACGTC.

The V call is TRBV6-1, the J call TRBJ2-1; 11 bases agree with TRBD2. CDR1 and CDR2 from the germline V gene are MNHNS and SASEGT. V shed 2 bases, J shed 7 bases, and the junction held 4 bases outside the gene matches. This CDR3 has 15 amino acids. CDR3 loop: CASSEWASGRNEQFF. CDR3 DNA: TGTGCCAGCAGTGAATGGGCTAGCGGGAGGAATGAGCAGTTCTTC.

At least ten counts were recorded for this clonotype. The CDR3: CASSEEGESDTQYF. CDR3 DNA sequence: TGCGCCAGCAGCGAAGAGGGAGAATCAGATACGCAGTATTTT. The J gene is TRBJ2-3, the V gene TRBV5-1; D may be TRBD2 (5 bases). Trimming removed 4 bases at V and 4 bases at J, with 13 bases between. Germline assignment: CDR1 SGHRS and CDR2 YFSETQ. The CDR3 runs 14 residues.

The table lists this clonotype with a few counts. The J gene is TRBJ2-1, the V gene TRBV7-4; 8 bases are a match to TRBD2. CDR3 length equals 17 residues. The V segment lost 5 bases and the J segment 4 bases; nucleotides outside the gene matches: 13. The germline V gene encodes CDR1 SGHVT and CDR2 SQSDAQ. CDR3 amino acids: CASSQIGAGENYNEQFF. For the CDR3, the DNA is TGTGCCAGCAGCCAGATAGGAGCGGGAGAGAATTACAATGAGCAGTTCTTC.

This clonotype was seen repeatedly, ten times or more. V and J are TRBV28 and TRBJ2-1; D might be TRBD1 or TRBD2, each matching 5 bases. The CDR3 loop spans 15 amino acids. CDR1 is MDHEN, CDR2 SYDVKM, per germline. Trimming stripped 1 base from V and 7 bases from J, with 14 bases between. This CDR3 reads CASSLSGSRTNEQFF. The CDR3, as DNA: TGTGCCAGCAGTTTATCAGGGAGCCGGACTAATGAGCAGTTCTTC.

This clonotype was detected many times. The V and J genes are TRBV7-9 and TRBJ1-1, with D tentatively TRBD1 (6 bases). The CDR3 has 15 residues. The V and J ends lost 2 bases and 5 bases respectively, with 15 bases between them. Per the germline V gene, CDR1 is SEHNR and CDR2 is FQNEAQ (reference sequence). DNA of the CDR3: TGTGCCAGCAGCTTACTACAAGGGGGAACAACTGAAGCTTTCTTT. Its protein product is CASSLLQGGTTEAFF.

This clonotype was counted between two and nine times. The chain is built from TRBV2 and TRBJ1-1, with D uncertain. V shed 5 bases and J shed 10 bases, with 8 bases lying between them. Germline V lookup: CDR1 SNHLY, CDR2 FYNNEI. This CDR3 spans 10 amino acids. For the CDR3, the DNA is TGTGCCAGCAGTCCGAATCGAGCTTTCTTT. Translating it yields CASSPNRAFF.

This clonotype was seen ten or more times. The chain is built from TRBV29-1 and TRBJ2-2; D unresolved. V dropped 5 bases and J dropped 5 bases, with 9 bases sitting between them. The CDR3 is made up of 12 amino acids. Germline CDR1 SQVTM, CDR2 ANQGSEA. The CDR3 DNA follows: TGCAGCGTTCTAGTTCAAACCGGGGAGCTGTTTTTT. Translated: CSVLVQTGELFF.

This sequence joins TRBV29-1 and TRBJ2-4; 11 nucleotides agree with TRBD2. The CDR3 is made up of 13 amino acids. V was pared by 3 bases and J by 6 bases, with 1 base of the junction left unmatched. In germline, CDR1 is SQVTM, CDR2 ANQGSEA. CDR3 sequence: CSVEGTSGNIQYF. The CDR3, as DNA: TGCAGCGTTGAGGGGACTAGCGGAAACATTCAGTACTTC.

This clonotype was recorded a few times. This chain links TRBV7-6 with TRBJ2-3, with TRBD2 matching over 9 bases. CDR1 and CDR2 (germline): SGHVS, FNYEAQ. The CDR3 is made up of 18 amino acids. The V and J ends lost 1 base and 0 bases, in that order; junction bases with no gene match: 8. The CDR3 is CASSLVKGTSRSTDTQYF. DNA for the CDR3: TGTGCCAGCAGCTTAGTTAAGGGGACTAGCCGAAGCACAGATACGCAGTATTTT. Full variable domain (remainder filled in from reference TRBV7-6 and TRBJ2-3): GAGVSQSPRYKVTKRGQDVALRCDPISGHVSLYWYRQALGQGPEFLTYFNYEAQQDKSGLPNDRFSAERPEGSISTLTIQRTEQRDSAMYRCASSLVKGTSRSTDTQYFGPGTRLTVL.

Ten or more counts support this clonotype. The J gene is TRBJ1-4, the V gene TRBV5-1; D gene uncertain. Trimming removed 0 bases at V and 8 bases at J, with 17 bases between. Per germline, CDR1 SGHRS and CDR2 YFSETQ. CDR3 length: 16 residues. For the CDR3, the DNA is TGCGCCAGCAGCTTGGATTTTCGAGGGTATGGGGAAAAACTGTTTTTT. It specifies CASSLDFRGYGEKLFF.

Here the CDR3 DNA reads TGTGCCAGCAGTGCAACAGGGGGCTCTGGAAACACCATATATTTT. Its translation is CASSATGGSGNTIYF. The chain has TRBV27 and TRBJ1-3; TRBD1 matches 8 bases. The CDR3 is made up of 15 amino acids. V lost 5 bases to trimming and J lost 0 bases; unmatched junction nucleotides: 3. The germline V gene encodes CDR1 MNHEY and CDR2 SMNVEV (reference sequence).

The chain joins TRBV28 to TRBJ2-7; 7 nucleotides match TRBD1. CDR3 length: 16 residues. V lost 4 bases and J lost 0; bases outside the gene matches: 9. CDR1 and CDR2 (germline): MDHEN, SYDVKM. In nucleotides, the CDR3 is TGTGCCAGCAGTTCATTCGGACAGGCTTCCTCCTACGAGCAGTACGTC. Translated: CASSSFGQASSYEQYV.

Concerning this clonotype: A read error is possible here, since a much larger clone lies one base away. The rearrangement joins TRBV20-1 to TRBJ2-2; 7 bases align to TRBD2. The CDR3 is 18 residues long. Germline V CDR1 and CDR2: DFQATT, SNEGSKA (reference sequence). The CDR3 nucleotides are TGCTGTGCTAGAGCGAACAGCGGGACCGGTTTGACGACCGGGGAGCTGTTTTTT. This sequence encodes CCARANSGTGLTTGELFF.

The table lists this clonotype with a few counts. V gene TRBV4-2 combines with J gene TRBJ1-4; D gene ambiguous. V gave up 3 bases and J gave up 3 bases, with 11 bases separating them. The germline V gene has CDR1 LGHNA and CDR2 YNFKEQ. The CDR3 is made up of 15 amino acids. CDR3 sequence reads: CASSHEGQSNEKLFF. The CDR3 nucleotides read TGTGCCAGCAGCCACGAAGGGCAGTCTAATGAAAAACTGTTTTTT.

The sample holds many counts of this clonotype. The CDR3 protein is CASSDGGVGEQFF. In DNA form, the CDR3 reads TGTGCCAGCAGTGATGGGGGGGTTGGTGAGCAGTTCTTC. V usage is TRBV2 and J usage is TRBJ2-1, with TRBD2 identical over 7 bases. CDR3 size: 13 residues. The V and J ends lost 3 bases and 9 bases, in that order; junction bases with no gene match: 5. The germline V gene has CDR1 SNHLY and CDR2 FYNNEI.

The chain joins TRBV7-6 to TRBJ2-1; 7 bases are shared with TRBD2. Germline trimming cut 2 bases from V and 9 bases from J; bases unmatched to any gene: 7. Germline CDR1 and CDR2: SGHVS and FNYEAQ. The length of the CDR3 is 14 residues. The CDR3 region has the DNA TGTGCCAGCAGCTTATTTGGCGGGAGTAGTGAGCAGTTCTTC. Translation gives CASSLFGGSSEQFF.

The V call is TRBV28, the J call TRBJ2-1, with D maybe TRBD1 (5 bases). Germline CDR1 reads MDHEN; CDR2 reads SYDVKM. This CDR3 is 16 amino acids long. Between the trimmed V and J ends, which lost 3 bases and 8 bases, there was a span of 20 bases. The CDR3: CASSFVVQGHQYEQFF. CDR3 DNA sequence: TGTGCCAGCAGTTTTGTTGTTCAGGGTCATCAATATGAGCAGTTCTTC.